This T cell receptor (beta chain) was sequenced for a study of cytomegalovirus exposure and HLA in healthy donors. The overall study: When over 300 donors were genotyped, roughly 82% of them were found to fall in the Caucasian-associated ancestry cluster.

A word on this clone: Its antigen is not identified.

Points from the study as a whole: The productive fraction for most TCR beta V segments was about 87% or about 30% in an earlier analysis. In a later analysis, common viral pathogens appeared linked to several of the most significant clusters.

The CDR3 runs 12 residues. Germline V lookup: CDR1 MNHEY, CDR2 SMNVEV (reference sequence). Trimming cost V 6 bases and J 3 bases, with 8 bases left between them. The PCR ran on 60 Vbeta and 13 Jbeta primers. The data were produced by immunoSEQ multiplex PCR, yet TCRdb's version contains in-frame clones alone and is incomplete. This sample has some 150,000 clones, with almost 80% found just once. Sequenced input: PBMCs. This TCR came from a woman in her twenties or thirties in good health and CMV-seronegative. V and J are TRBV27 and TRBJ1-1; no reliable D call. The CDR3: CASSLTDTEAFF. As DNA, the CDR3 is TGTGCCAGCAGCTTAACGGACACTGAAGCTTTCTTT.